The 26 T cell receptor beta chains presented below share a single source sample, sequenced in a study of technical replicates of blood from a few donors. Clones were sequenced by immunoSEQ multiplex PCR, and TCRdb holds only the in-frame ones, with some missing. The sample lists some 74,000 clones; roughly 92% were seen once. The sequenced sample consisted of T cells isolated from PBMCs. These receptors were obtained from a human donor in good health.

V is TRBV11-3 and J is TRBJ2-7; 7 nucleotides agree with TRBD2. The V gene's germline CDR1 is SGHNT and CDR2 YENEEA. V trimming: 0 bases; J trimming: 5 bases; junction bases outside the gene matches: 22. This CDR3 comprises 20 residues. CDR3 region: CASSLEGGPFRLPSGDEQYF. The CDR3 DNA follows: TGTGCCAGCAGCTTAGAGGGTGGGCCTTTTCGTCTACCGAGCGGGGACGAGCAGTACTTC.

CDR3 loop: CASSVVGQGGTEAFF. CDR3 coding DNA: TGTGCCAGCAGCGTAGTGGGACAGGGAGGCACTGAAGCTTTCTTT. The V and J genes are TRBV7-2 and TRBJ1-1, with TRBD1 matching 9 bases. Germline values: CDR1 SGHTA, CDR2 FQGNSA. The CDR3 runs to 15 residues. With 5 bases clipped from V and 4 bases from J, the junction kept 8 bases outside the gene matches.

A note on this clone: Other nucleotide sequences in the sample specify the same CDR3. V usage is TRBV11-2 and J usage is TRBJ1-4, with D possibly being TRBD1 (5 bases). The germline V gene has CDR1 SGHAT and CDR2 FQNNGV. V was shortened by 1 base and J by 6 bases, with 9 bases between the two germline ends. This CDR3 contains 14 residues. CDR3 sequence (DNA): TGTGCCAGCAGCTTAGCGGGGGGTTATGAAAAACTGTTTTTT. The encoded protein is CASSLAGGYEKLFF.

The rearrangement joins TRBV27 to TRBJ1-5; D may be TRBD1 (6 bases). Trimming removed 2 bases at V and 0 bases at J, with 17 bases between. Germline-derived CDR1 and CDR2 are MNHEY and SMNVEV (reference sequence). This CDR3 is built from 18 residues. CDR3 coding DNA: TGTGCCAGCAGTTTAAGCTTACAGGGTCGATATAGCAATCAGCCCCAGCATTTT. Protein sequence: CASSLSLQGRYSNQPQHF.

The chain combines TRBV7-2 with TRBJ2-7; D is unclear. Germline CDR1 reads SGHTA; CDR2 reads FQGNSA. There are 14 residues in the CDR3. V was trimmed by 0 bases and J by 1 base, leaving 7 bases between them. The CDR3 DNA reads TGTGCCAGCAGCTTAGCCAGTTATTCCTACGAGCAGTACTTC. The encoded protein is CASSLASYSYEQYF.

V usage is TRBV28 and J usage is TRBJ1-5, with TRBD1 matching 7 bases. V dropped 4 bases and J dropped 4; count of bases not matched to a gene: 4. In germline, CDR1 is MDHEN, CDR2 SYDVKM. The CDR3 spans 14 residues. CDR3 sequence: CASSWTGKNQPQHF. CDR3 sequence (DNA): TGTGCCAGCAGTTGGACAGGAAAAAATCAGCCCCAGCATTTT. Using reference TRBV28 and TRBJ1-5 for the parts outside the CDR3, the full variable domain is DVKVTQSSRYLVKRTGEKVFLECVQDMDHENMFWYRQDPGLGLRLIYFSYDVKMKEKGDIPEGYSVSREKKERFSLILESASTNQTSMYLCASSWTGKNQPQHFGDGTRLSIL.

V is TRBV7-3 and J is TRBJ2-7; the D gene is possibly TRBD2 (6 bases). V was pared by 5 bases and J by 1 base, with 9 bases between. The CDR3 runs to 13 residues. Germline-derived CDR1 and CDR2 are SGHTA and FQGTGA. As DNA, the CDR3 is TGTGCCAGCAGCCTGACTAGGTCCTACGAGCAGTACTTC. As protein: CASSLTRSYEQYF.

The chain links TRBV2 to TRBJ1-5; D perhaps matches TRBD1 (6 bases). The CDR3 is made up of 12 amino acids. Per germline, CDR1 SNHLY and CDR2 FYNNEI. V lost 5 bases, J lost 7 bases, and 9 bases lay in between. The CDR3 DNA follows: TGTGCCAGCAGTCCCAGGGGACAGCCCCAGCATTTT. This encodes CASSPRGQPQHF.

The J gene is TRBJ2-7, the V gene TRBV27; a weak D match, TRBD1 (5 bases). The V end was cut by 2 bases, the J end by 1 base, with 12 bases between. The germline V gene encodes CDR1 MNHEY and CDR2 SMNVEV (reference sequence). The CDR3 is 15 amino acids. DNA of the CDR3: TGTGCCAGCAGTTTAATGCAGGGCCCTTCCTACGAGCAGTACTTC. It is translated as CASSLMQGPSYEQYF.

The chain combines TRBV5-6 with TRBJ2-7; D possibly corresponds to TRBD1 (5 bases). The germline gives CDR1 SGHDT, CDR2 YYEEEE. The CDR3 has 13 amino acids. V lost 4 bases and J 2 bases, leaving 10 bases between the germline ends. CDR3 sequence reads: CASSRGIAYEQYF. In nucleotides, the CDR3 is TGTGCCAGCAGCAGGGGAATCGCCTACGAGCAGTACTTC.

The gene calls are TRBV9 and TRBJ1-2; 7 nucleotides match TRBD1. Germline V gene data show CDR1 as SGDLS and CDR2 as YYNGEE. CDR3 length equals 15 residues. Losses at the gene ends were 3 bases for V and 6 bases for J; bases not matched to a gene: 11. In DNA form, the CDR3 reads TGTGCCAGCAGCGCAAACCCACAGGGGACGGATGGCTACACCTTC. Protein product: CASSANPQGTDGYTF. Supplemented by reference TRBV9 and TRBJ1-2, the full variable domain reads DSGVTQTPKHLITATGQRVTLRCSPRSGDLSVYWYQQSLDQGLQFLIQYYNGEERAKGNILERFSAQQFPDLHSELNLSSLELGDSALYFCASSANPQGTDGYTFGSGTRLTVV.

This clone was observed once. This chain connects TRBV6-6 to TRBJ2-7, with TRBD2 matching 7 bases. This CDR3 spans 14 amino acids. Germline loops: CDR1 MNHNY, CDR2 SVGAGI (reference sequence). Trimming took 6 bases from V and 2 from J; bases not matched to a gene: 7. This chain's CDR3 is CASSRDRGAYEQYF. The CDR3 region has the DNA TGTGCCAGCAGCCGGGACCGGGGGGCCTACGAGCAGTACTTC.

The chain has TRBV5-1 and TRBJ1-1; D gene unclear. Trimming cost V 0 bases and J 2 bases, with 8 bases left between them. In germline, CDR1 is SGHRS, CDR2 YFSETQ. The length of the CDR3 is 14 residues. DNA of the CDR3: TGCGCCAGCAGCTTGGAACAGCCCAACACTGAAGCTTTCTTT. It is translated as CASSLEQPNTEAFF.

The rearrangement joins TRBV27 to TRBJ1-5; 8 positions match TRBD1. The germline gives CDR1 MNHEY, CDR2 SMNVEV (reference sequence). V lost 4 bases to trimming and J lost 5 bases; unmatched junction nucleotides: 10. The CDR3 length is 16 residues. The CDR3 nucleotides are TGTGCCAGCAGTTCCATGGACAGGGAGGGGGATCAGCCCCAGCATTTT. It encodes CASSSMDREGDQPQHF.

V usage is TRBV7-2 and J usage is TRBJ2-4; 11 bases map to TRBD2. The J segment lost 1 base and the V segment lost 3 bases, leaving 8 bases of the junction unmatched. CDR1 is SGHTA, CDR2 FQGNSA, per germline. The CDR3 consists of 18 residues. CDR3 loop: CASSFSFSGREAKNIQYF. The CDR3, as DNA: TGTGCCAGCAGCTTTAGCTTTAGCGGGAGGGAGGCCAAAAACATTCAGTACTTC.

V and J are TRBV28 and TRBJ2-2, with D tentatively TRBD1 (6 bases). The CDR3 consists of 14 residues. Between the trimmed V and J ends, which lost 7 bases and 2 bases, there was a span of 11 bases. CDR1 and CDR2 (germline): MDHEN, SYDVKM. The CDR3 region has the DNA TGTGCCAGCAATGAACAGGGTAACACCGGGGAGCTGTTTTTT. It codes for CASNEQGNTGELFF.

This clone was detected once. The J gene is TRBJ2-1, the V gene TRBV7-7, with TRBD2 identical over 10 bases. From germline, CDR1 is SSHAT and CDR2 FNYEAQ (reference sequence). CDR3 length equals 15 residues. V lost 4 bases and J lost 6; bases outside the gene matches: 6. The chain's CDR3 is CASSSGTSAVNEQFF. The CDR3 nucleotides read TGTGCCAGCAGCTCCGGGACTAGCGCAGTCAATGAGCAGTTCTTC.

The chain combines TRBV4-1 with TRBJ2-1; TRBD2 aligns across 10 bases. V lost 1 base and J lost 8; bases outside the gene matches: 8. In germline, CDR1 is MGHRA, CDR2 YSYEKL. The CDR3 extends over 16 amino acids. The CDR3 region has the DNA TGCGCCAGCAGCCAAGCAAGCGGGAGGGCCTTGGATGAGCAGTTCTTC. This codes for CASSQASGRALDEQFF.

V gene TRBV4-3 combines with J gene TRBJ2-2; tentative D call: TRBD2 (5 bases). The germline V gene has CDR1 LGHNA and CDR2 YSLEER. This CDR3 has 15 amino acids. V was shortened by 4 bases and J by 5 bases, with 14 bases between the two germline ends. CDR3 region: CASSRELERTGELFF. The CDR3 DNA reads TGCGCCAGCAGCCGGGAGTTAGAAAGAACCGGGGAGCTGTTTTTT.

Turning to this clone: Other DNA sequences in the same sample also yield this CDR3. The chain links TRBV7-9 to TRBJ2-5; D call uncertain. In germline, CDR1 is SEHNR, CDR2 FQNEAQ (reference sequence). CDR3 length: 12 amino acids. With 2 bases removed from V and 4 bases from J, the gap between germline ends came to 5 bases. In nucleotides, the CDR3 is TGTGCCAGCAGCTTATCATCAGAGACCCAGTACTTC. Encoded protein: CASSLSSETQYF.

The chain couples TRBV4-1 to TRBJ2-2; 7 positions agree with TRBD2. This CDR3 region has 14 residues. J gave up 7 bases and V 6 bases, and 8 bases lay outside the gene matches. In germline, CDR1 is MGHRA, CDR2 YSYEKL. This CDR3 reads CASRGGRAVGELFF. CDR3 in DNA: TGCGCCAGCAGGGGGGGGAGGGCGGTCGGGGAGCTGTTTTTT.

The chain joins TRBV9 to TRBJ1-1; no clear D gene. CDR1 is SGDLS, CDR2 YYNGEE, per germline. Between the trimmed V and J ends, which lost 2 bases and 0 bases, there was a span of 5 bases. The length of the CDR3 is 13 residues. As DNA, the CDR3 is TGTGCCAGCAGCGTTCAAATGAACACTGAAGCTTTCTTT. The encoded protein is CASSVQMNTEAFF.

This clone was detected only once. V and J are TRBV6-6 and TRBJ2-1, with TRBD2 matching over 10 bases. The CDR3 loop spans 14 amino acids. J gave up 2 bases and V 10 bases, and 5 bases lay outside the gene matches. Germline V gives CDR1 MNHNY, CDR2 SVGAGI (reference sequence). In DNA, the CDR3 is TGTGCCATTGCGACTAGCGGGCCCTACAATGAGCAGTTCTTC. Protein product: CAIATSGPYNEQFF.

The genes are TRBV5-1 and TRBJ1-2, with a weak D call TRBD1 (6 bases). Per the germline V gene, CDR1 is SGHRS and CDR2 is YFSETQ. The CDR3 is 14 residues long. Trimming removed 0 bases at V and 4 bases at J, with 10 bases between. The CDR3 bases are TGCGCCAGCAGCTTGGTAGGGGGTGGCTATGGCTACACCTTC. Protein product: CASSLVGGGYGYTF.

This clone came up once. The V call is TRBV6-1, the J call TRBJ2-3; D ambiguous. The V and J ends lost 7 bases and 0 bases respectively, with 11 bases between them. In germline, CDR1 is MNHNS, CDR2 SASEGT. This CDR3 is built from 14 residues. The CDR3 spells CASKFTVSTDTQYF. As DNA, the CDR3 is TGTGCCAGCAAGTTCACAGTAAGCACAGATACGCAGTATTTT.

The rearrangement links TRBV11-2 to TRBJ2-6; 11 nucleotides match TRBD1. From germline, CDR1 is SGHAT and CDR2 FQNNGV. J lost 2 bases, V lost 4 bases, and 10 bases had no gene match. This CDR3 has 19 residues. The CDR3 is CASSSGQGAIRPGANVLTF. The CDR3 DNA follows: TGTGCCAGCAGCTCAGGACAGGGGGCGATAAGGCCTGGGGCCAACGTCCTGACTTTC. Using reference TRBV11-2 and TRBJ2-6 for the parts outside the CDR3, the full variable domain is EAGVAQSPRYKIIEKRQSVAFWCNPISGHATLYWYQQILGQGPKLLIQFQNNGVVDDSQLPKDRFSAERLKGVDSTLKIQPAKLEDSAVYLCASSSGQGAIRPGANVLTFGAGSRLTVL.